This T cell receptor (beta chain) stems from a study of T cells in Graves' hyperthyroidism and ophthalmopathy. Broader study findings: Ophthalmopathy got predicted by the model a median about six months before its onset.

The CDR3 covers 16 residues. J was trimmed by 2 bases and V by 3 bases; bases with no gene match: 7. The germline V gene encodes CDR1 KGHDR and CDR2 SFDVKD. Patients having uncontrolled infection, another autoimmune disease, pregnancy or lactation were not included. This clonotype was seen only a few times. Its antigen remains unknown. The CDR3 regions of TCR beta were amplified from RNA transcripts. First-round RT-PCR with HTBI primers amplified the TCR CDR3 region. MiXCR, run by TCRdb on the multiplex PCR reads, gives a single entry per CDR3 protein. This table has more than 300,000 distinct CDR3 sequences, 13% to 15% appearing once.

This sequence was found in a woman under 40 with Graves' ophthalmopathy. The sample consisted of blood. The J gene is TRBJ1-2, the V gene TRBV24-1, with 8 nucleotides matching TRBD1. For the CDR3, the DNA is TGTGCCACCAGTGATGGGGACAGGTTGTGGAACTATGGCTACACCTTC. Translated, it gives CATSDGDRLWNYGYTF.